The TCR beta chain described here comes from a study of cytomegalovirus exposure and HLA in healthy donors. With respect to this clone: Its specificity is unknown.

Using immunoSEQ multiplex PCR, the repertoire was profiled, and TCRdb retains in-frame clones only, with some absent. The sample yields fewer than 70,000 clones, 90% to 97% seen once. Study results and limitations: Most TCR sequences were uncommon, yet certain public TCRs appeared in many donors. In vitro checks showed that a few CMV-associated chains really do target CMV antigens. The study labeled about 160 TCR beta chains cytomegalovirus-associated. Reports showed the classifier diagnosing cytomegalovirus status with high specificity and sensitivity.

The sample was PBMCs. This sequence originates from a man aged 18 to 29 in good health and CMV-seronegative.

The CDR3 reads CASSLGLTSGSSTDTQYF. CDR3 DNA: TGTGCCAGCAGCTTAGGCCTTACTAGCGGGAGTAGCACAGATACGCAGTATTTT. J is TRBJ2-3 and V is TRBV7-8; 11 bases fit TRBD2. This CDR3 spans 18 amino acids. The J segment lost 0 bases and the V segment lost 1 base, leaving 6 bases of the junction unmatched. Germline CDR1 SGHVS, CDR2 FQNEAQ.